This T cell receptor (beta chain) was recovered during a study of Tregs in tolerant kidney transplant recipients. Per the germline V gene, CDR1 is MNHEY and CDR2 is SVGAGI. V was pared by 2 bases and J by 2 bases, with 13 bases between. The CDR3 spans 15 residues. Related graft donors supplied nonmyeloablative bone marrow transplants, and mixed chimerism was transient. The assay was immunoSEQ multiplex PCR, and TCRdb's table has in-frame clones only and misses some. The sample shows around 50,000 clones, roughly nine tenths of them seen only once. The chain has TRBV6-5 and TRBJ2-7; D is perhaps TRBD1 (6 bases). Sequencing was performed on CD8+ T cells from blood (PBMCs), taken 12 months after the transplant. This TCR derives from a human patient who received a combined kidney and bone marrow transplant. Some T cells may be provided by the graft donor. CDR3 amino acids: CASSYGGAGPYEQYF. DNA of the CDR3: TGTGCCAGCAGTTACGGGGGCGCCGGCCCCTACGAGCAGTACTTC.